The present T cell receptor (beta chain) was sequenced within a study of blood T cell repertoires in COVID-19. Overall study: Donors in the United States, Italy and Spain gave samples during acute or convalescent COVID-19.

Cohorts were determined from participant-reported clinical history. Recovery meant two consecutive negative NP/OP PCR tests, professional clearance, or resolved symptoms. Original analysis: Amplification of reference gene primers provided the estimated nucleated cell counts. Sequencing was performed with immunoSEQ multiplex PCR; in TCRdb, only in-frame clones are kept and a portion is missing. The V and J calls and clone size were taken over from that table, and D and trimming were inferred from the DNA. The sample consists of 200,000 to 250,000 clones, about four fifths of them appearing once. Looked up from germline, CDR1 is SGHNT and CDR2 is YYREEE (reference sequence). V gave up 4 bases and J gave up 6 bases, with 7 bases separating them. This CDR3 is built from 12 residues.

Sequenced: PBMCs or T cells enriched from blood (not recorded which). The chain links TRBV5-4 to TRBJ2-2; D not resolved. The TCR originated in an older woman who had recovered from COVID-19. The CDR3 reads CASSRPAGELFF. CDR3 bases: TGTGCCAGCAGCCGTCCCGCCGGGGAGCTGTTTTTT.